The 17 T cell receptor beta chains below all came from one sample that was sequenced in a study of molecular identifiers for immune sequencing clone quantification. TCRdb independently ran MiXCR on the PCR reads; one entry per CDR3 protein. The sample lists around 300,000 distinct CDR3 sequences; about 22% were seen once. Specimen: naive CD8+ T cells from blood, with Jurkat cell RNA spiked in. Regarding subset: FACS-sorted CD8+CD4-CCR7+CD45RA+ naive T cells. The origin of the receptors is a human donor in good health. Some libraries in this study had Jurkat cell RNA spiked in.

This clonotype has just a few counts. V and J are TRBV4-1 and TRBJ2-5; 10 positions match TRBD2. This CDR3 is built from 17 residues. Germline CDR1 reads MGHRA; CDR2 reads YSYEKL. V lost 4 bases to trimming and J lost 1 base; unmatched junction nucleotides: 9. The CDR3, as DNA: TGCGCCAGCAGCCCCCAGGGCCTAGCGGGGGTCCAAGAGACCCAGTACTTC. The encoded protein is CASSPQGLAGVQETQYF.

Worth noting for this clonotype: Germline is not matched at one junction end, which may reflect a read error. The CDR3 DNA reads TGTGCCATCAGTTCTATTGGGTGGCGTGCCACAGATACACAGTATTTT. Translating it yields CAISSIGWRATDTQYF. The chain links TRBV27 to TRBJ2-3, with D uncertain. This CDR3 has 16 residues. The germline V gene encodes CDR1 MNHEY and CDR2 SMNVEV (reference sequence).

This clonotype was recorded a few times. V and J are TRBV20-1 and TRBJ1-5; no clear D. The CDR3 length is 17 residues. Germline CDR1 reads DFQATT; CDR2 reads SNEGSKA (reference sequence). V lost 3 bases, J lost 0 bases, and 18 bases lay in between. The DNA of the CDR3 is TGCAGTGCTAGTAACTCAAGGTGGGGTTATAGCAATCAGCCCCAGCATTTT. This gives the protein CSASNSRWGYSNQPQHF.

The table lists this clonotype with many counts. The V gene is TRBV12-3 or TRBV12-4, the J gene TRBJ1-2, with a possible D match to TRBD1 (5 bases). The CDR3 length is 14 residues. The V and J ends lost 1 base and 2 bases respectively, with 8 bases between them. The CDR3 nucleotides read TGTGCCAGCAGTTTAGATGCAGGGAACTATGGCTACACCTTC. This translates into CASSLDAGNYGYTF.

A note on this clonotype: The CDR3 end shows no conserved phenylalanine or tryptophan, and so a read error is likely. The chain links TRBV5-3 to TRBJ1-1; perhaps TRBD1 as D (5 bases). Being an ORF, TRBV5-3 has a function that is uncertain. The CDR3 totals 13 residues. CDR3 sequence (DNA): TGTGCCAGCAGCTTGTTTGGGGGTCGAGAAGCTTTCATT. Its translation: CASSLFGGREAFI.

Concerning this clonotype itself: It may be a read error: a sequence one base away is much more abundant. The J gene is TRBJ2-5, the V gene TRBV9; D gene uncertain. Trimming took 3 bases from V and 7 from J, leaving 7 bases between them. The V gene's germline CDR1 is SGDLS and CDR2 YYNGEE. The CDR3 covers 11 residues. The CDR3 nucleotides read TGTGCCAGCAGCGAGGGCGGGACCCAGTACTTC. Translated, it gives CASSEGGTQYF.

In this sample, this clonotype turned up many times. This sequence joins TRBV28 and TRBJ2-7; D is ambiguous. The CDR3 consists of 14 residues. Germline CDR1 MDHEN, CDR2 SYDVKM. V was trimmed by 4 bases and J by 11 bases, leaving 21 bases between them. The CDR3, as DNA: TGTGCCAGCAGTTCCTCTCGGCGGCTGACCTGGGAGTACTTC. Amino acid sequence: CASSSSRRLTWEYF.

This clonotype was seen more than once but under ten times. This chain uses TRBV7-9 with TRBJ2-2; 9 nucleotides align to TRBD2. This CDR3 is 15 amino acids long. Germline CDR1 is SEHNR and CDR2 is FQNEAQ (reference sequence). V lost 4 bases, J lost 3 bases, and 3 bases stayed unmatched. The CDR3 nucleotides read TGTGCCAGCAGCTCCAGCGGGAGGTACACCGGGGAGCTGTTTTTT. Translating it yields CASSSSGRYTGELFF.

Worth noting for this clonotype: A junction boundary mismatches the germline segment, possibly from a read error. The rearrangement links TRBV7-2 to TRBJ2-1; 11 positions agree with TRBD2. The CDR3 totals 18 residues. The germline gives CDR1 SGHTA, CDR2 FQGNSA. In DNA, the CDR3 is TGTGCCCGCAGCTTAGCGGGAGGGGGAAGGAGCTTCTACAATGAGCAGTTCTTC. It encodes CARSLAGGGRSFYNEQFF.

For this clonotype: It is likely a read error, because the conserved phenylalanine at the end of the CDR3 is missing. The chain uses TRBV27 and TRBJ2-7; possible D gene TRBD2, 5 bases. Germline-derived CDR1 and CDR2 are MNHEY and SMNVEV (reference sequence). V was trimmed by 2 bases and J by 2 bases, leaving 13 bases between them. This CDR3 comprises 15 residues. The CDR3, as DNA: TGTGCCAGCAGTTTAAAGAGGGCTTTGACCTACGAGCAGTACTCC. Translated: CASSLKRALTYEQYS.

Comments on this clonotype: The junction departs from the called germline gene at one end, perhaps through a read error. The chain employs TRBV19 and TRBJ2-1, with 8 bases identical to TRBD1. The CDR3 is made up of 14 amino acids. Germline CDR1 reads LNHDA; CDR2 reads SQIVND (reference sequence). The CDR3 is CASSMTGAYNEQVF. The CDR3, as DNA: TGTGCCAGTAGTATGACAGGGGCCTACAATGAGCAGGTCTTC.

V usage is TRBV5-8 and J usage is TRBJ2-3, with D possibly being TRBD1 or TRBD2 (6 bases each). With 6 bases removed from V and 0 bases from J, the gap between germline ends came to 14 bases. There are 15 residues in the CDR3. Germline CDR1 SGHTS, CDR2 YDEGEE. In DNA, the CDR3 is TGTGCCAGCATCAACCGGGGGCATAGCACAGATACGCAGTATTTT. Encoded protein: CASINRGHSTDTQYF.

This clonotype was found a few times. CDR3 loop: CASSRLHRQGRQFLSIRYF. CDR3 bases: TGTGCCAGCAGCCGTCTACATAGACAGGGCCGACAATTTCTTAGCATTCGATACTTC. The chain couples TRBV11-3 to TRBJ2-4, with TRBD1 matching over 7 bases. The CDR3 is 19 residues long. J gave up 16 bases and V 5 bases, and 32 bases lay outside the gene matches. The V gene's germline CDR1 is SGHNT and CDR2 YENEEA.

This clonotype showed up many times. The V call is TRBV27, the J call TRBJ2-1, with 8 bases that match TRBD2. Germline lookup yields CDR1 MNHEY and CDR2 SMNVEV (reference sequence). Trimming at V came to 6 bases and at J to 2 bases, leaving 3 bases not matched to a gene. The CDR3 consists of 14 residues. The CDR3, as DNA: TGTGCCAGCAGCTATAGCGGGACCTACAATGAGCAGTTCTTC. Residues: CASSYSGTYNEQFF.

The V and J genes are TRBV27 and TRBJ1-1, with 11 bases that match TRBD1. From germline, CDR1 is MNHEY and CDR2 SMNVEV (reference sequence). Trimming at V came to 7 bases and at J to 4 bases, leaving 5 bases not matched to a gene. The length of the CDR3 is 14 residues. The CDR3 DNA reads TGTGCCAGCACCACTGGGACAGGGGGCACTGAAGCTTTCTTT. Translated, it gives CASTTGTGGTEAFF.

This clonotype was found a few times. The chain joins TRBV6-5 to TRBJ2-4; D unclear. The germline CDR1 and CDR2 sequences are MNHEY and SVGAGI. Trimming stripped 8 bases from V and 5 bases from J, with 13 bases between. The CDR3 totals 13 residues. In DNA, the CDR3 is TGTGCCAGCCGGTCCAGCGTGGAAAACATTCAGTACTTC. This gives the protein CASRSSVENIQYF.

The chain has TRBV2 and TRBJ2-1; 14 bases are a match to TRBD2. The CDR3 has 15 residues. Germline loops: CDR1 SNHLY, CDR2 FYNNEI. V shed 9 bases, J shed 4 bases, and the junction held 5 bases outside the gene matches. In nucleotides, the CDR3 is TGTGCCAGACGGACTAGCGGGGGGTTATACAATGAGCAGTTCTTC. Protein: CARRTSGGLYNEQFF. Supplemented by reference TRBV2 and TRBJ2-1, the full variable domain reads EPEVTQTPSHQVTQMGQEVILRCVPISNHLYFYWYRQILGQKVEFLVSFYNNEISEKSEIFDDQFSVERPDGSNFTLKIRSTKLEDSAMYFCARRTSGGLYNEQFFGPGTRLTVL.